This T cell receptor (beta chain) was retrieved from a study of T cell responses to AZD1222 COVID-19 vaccine. The CDR3 extends over 15 amino acids. CDR1 is GTSNPN, CDR2 SVGIG, per germline (reference sequence). Trimming removed 5 bases from V and 8 bases from J, with 22 bases in between. Sequenced by immunoSEQ multiplex PCR; TCRdb stores in-frame clones only, minus some. Among 100,000 to 150,000 clones, around 90% were seen once, and the ten largest hold about 1.9%. The specimen was peripheral blood, collected 28 days after the second AZD1222 dose. The receptor was isolated from an adult who received the AZD1222 COVID-19 vaccine. The V gene is TRBV30, the J gene TRBJ2-1; maybe TRBD2 (6 bases). The CDR3, as DNA: TGTGCCTGGGGCCCGGGCGGGACTGTTCTCGATGAGCAGTTCTTC. Protein: CAWGPGGTVLDEQFF.